This T cell receptor beta chain was obtained from a study of neurological immune-mediated disorders. A note on this clonotype: A junction end diverges from the germline sequence, so it may reflect a read error.

The time point: longitudinal time-point 1 (baseline). The cDNA came from 5'RACE, which used 10-nucleotide random UMIs. TCRdb called the 5' RACE reads again in MiXCR, with one record for every CDR3 protein. Of fewer than 90,000 distinct CDR3 sequences listed, 10% are singletons. Germline V gene data show CDR1 as LGHDT and CDR2 as YNNKEL (reference sequence). The CDR3 is 13 residues long. The chain links TRBV3-1 to TRBJ1-1; no definite D call. The TCR originated in a young man in good health. Sample: PBMCs. In DNA, the CDR3 is TGTACCAGCAGCCAAGATTTGGTTACTGAAGCTTTCTTT. Encoded protein: CTSSQDLVTEAFF.